These 6 T cell receptor beta chains were all obtained from the same sample, sequenced in a study of cytomegalovirus exposure and HLA in healthy donors. Method: immunoSEQ multiplex PCR; TCRdb's copy keeps in-frame clones and lacks some. The sample records approximately 170,000 clones, 85% being singletons. The source material was PBMCs. The receptor set was obtained from a man aged 18 to 30 in good health and CMV-seropositive.

The V call is TRBV7-2, the J call TRBJ2-7; 8 bases are shared with TRBD2. CDR3 length: 14 amino acids. Germline CDR1 reads SGHTA; CDR2 reads FQGNSA. The V and J ends lost 1 base and 7 bases, in that order; junction bases with no gene match: 6. CDR3 loop: CASSLVLAGREQYF. The CDR3 DNA reads as TGTGCCAGCAGCTTAGTTCTAGCGGGTAGGGAGCAGTACTTC.

V usage is TRBV28 and J usage is TRBJ2-2; no clear D. The CDR3 runs 13 residues. Trimming shortened V by 6 bases and J by 5 bases, and 10 bases separated the two germline ends. Per the germline V gene, CDR1 is MDHEN and CDR2 is SYDVKM. CDR3 protein: CASSLEVTGELFF. DNA of the CDR3: TGTGCCAGCAGCCTCGAGGTAACCGGGGAGCTGTTTTTT.

The V call is TRBV6-1, the J call TRBJ2-7; 8 nucleotides line up with TRBD1. CDR3 size: 14 residues. Losses at the gene ends were 7 bases for V and 7 bases for J; bases not matched to a gene: 12. The germline CDR1 and CDR2 sequences are MNHNS and SASEGT. CDR3 coding DNA: TGTGCCAGCACCAAAAGTGGACAGGGTGGGGAGCAGTACTTC. It encodes CASTKSGQGGEQYF.

V and J are TRBV4-1 and TRBJ1-5; TRBD1 agrees at 10 bases. With V trimmed by 1 base and J by 2 bases, 2 bases remained unmatched. The CDR3 length is 16 residues. CDR1 and CDR2 from the germline V gene are MGHRA and YSYEKL. The CDR3 region has the DNA TGCGCCAGCAGCCAAGGGGACAGGGGCGGCAATCAGCCCCAGCATTTT. Protein product: CASSQGDRGGNQPQHF.

The J gene is TRBJ2-7, the V gene TRBV5-1, with a possible D match to TRBD2 (6 bases). Germline assignment: CDR1 SGHRS and CDR2 YFSETQ. The CDR3 contains 15 residues. V lost 2 bases and J lost 2, with 14 bases in between. The CDR3 DNA follows: TGCGCCAGCAGCTTTAGCGGACACGGCACCTACGAGCAGTACTTC. This translates into CASSFSGHGTYEQYF.

This chain connects TRBV7-9 to TRBJ1-2, with D unclear. This CDR3 has 15 amino acids. CDR1 SEHNR and CDR2 FQNEAQ come from the germline V gene (reference sequence). V lost 3 bases and J 5 bases, leaving 16 bases between the germline ends. In DNA form, the CDR3 reads TGTGCCAGCAGCTTTACTGAACCCTATCTATATGGCTACACCTTC. Translated: CASSFTEPYLYGYTF.